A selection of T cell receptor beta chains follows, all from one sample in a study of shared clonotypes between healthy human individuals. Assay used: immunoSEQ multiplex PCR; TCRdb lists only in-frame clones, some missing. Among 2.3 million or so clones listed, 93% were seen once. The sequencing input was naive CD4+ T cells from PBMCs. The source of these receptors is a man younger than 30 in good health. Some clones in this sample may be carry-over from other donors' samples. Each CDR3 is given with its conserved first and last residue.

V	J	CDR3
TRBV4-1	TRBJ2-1	CASSPGGRLHLEREVVDNEQFF
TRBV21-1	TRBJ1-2	CASTPGRGLGGYTF
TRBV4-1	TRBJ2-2	CASRGAGSGIQKGFNEELFF
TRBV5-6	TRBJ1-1	CASSLVGAMRVSEAFF
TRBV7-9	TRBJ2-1	CASSSTTPGTASYNEQFF
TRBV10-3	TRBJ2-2	CAIPKLLAGVGTGELFF
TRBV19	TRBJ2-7	CASSIDRGTGERQYF
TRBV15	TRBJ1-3	CATSRVPDRDRVFGNTIYF
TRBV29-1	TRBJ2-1	CSGTYNEQFF
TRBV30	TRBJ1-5	CAWSVGAGNQPQHF
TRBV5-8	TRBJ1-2	CASSLAQGPYYGYTF
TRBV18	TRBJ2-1	CASSPPGGLAGSSYNEQFF
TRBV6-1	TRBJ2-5	CASRGQVNQETQYF
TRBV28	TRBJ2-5	CASSLDHLAGGPGETQYF
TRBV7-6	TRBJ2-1	CASSLAIFGDEVNHEQFF
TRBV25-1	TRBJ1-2	CASSEVGDYGYTF
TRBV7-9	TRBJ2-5	CASSFGQGPVTNQETQYF
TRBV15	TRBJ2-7	CATSPRTGSYEQYF
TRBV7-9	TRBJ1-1	CASSFVTEAFF
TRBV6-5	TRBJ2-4	CASSYGTGGKNIQYF
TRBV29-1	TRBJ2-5	CSVAPAETQYF
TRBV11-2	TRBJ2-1	CASSQTGRRNEQFF
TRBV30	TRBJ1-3	CAWSLPRGAGNTIYF
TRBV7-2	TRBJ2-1	CASTPSLKGYNEQFF
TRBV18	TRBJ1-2	CASSPLAAVNYGYTF
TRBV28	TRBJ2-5	CASRQSGFKQETQYF
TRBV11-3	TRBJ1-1	CASSSGPTASEAFF
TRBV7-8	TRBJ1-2	CASSPQGMGGYTF
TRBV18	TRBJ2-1	CASSPTSDSYNEQFF
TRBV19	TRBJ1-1	CASSIDPEYRPGDTEAFF
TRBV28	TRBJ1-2	CASSLGTGDIYGYTF
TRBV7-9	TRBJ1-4	CASSSTDGDEKLFF
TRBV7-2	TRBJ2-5	CASTRDWGAGGETQYF
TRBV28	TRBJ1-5	CASSLTRDQPQHF
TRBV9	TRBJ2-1	CASSPAGDFYNEQFF
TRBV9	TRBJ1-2	CASSVDQGALSYGYTF
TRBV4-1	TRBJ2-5	CASSLWGQETQYF
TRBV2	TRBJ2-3	CASSKDRSTDTQYF